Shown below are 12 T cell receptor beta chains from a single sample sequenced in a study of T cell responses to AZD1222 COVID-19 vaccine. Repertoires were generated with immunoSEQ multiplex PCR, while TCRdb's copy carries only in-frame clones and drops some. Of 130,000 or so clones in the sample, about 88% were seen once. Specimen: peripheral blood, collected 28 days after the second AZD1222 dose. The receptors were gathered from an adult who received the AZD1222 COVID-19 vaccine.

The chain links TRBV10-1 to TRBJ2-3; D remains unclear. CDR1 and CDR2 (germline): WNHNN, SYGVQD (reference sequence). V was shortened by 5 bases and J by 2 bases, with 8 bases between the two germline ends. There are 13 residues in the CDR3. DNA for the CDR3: TGCGCCAGCAGTACGCAGAACACAGATACGCAGTATTTT. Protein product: CASSTQNTDTQYF.

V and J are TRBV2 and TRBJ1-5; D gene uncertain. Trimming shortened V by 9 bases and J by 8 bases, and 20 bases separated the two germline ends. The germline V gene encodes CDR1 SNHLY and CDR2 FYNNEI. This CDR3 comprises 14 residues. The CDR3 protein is CASRKGYLQEPQHF. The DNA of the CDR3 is TGTGCCAGTCGAAAGGGATACCTGCAGGAGCCCCAGCATTTT.

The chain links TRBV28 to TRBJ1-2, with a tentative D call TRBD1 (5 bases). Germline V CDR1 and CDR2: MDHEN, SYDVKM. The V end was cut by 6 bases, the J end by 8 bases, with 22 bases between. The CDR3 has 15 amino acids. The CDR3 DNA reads TGTGCCAGCAGCCGAAGGACGCACAGGAGGCAGGGCTACACCTTC. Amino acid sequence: CASSRRTHRRQGYTF.

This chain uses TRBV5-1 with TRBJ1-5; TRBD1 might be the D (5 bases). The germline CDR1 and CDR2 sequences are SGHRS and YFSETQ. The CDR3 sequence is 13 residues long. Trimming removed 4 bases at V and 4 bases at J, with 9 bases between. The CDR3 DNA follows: TGCGCCAGCAGCCAGGGCCCTAATCAGCCCCAGCATTTT. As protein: CASSQGPNQPQHF.

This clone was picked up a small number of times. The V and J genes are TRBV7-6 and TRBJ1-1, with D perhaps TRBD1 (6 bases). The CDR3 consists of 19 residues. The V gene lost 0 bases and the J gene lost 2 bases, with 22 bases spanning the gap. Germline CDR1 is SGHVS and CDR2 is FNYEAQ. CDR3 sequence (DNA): TGTGCCAGCAGCTTAGCGCGGACAGCCGCTAAGCTTAACAACACTGAAGCTTTCTTT. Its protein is CASSLARTAAKLNNTEAFF.

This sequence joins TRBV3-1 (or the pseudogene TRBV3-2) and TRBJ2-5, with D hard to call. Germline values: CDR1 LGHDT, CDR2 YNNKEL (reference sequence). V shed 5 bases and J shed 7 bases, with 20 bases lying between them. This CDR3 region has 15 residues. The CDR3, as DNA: TGTGCCAGCAGCTCGCCGGCCAGTGGGCCAGGGACCCAGTACTTC. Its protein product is CASSSPASGPGTQYF.

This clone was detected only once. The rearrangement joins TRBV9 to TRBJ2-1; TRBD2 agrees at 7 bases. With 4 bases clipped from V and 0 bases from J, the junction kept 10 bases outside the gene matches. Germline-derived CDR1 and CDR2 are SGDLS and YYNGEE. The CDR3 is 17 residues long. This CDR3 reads CASSSTLAESSYNEQFF. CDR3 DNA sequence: TGTGCCAGCAGCTCCACCCTAGCGGAAAGCTCCTACAATGAGCAGTTCTTC.

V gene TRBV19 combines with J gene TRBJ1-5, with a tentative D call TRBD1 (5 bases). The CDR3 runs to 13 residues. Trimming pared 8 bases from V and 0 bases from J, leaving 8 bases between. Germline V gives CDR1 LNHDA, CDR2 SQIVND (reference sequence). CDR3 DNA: TGTGCCAGTGGGGGGATTAGCAATCAGCCCCAGCATTTT. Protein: CASGGISNQPQHF. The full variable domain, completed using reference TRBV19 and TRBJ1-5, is DGGITQSPKYLFRKEGQNVTLSCEQNLNHDAMYWYRQDPGQGLRLIYYSQIVNDFQKGDIAEGYSVSREKKESFPLTVTSAQKNPTAFYLCASGGISNQPQHFGDGTRLSIL.

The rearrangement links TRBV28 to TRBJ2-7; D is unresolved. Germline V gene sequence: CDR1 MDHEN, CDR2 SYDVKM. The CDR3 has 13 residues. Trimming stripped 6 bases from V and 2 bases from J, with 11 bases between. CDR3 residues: CASSNGPTYEQYF. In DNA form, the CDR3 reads TGTGCCAGCAGCAATGGGCCCACCTACGAGCAGTACTTC.

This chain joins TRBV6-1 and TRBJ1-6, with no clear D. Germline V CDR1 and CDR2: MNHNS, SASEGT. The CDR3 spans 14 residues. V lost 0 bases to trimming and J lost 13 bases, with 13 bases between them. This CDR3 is CASSEAGFIRPLHF. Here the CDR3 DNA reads TGTGCCAGCAGTGAAGCGGGGTTTATCCGTCCCCTCCACTTT.

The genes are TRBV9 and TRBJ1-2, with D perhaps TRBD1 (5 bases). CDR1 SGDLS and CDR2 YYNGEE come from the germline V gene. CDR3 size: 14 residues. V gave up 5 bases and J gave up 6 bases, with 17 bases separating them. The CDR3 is CASSDGRSGNGYTF. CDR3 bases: TGTGCCAGCAGTGATGGCCGATCAGGGAATGGCTACACCTTC.

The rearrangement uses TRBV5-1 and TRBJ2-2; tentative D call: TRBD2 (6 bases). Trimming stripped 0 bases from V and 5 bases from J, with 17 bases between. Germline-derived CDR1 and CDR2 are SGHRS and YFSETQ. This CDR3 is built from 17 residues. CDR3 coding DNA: TGCGCCAGCAGCTTGGAGGGCCGGGGGTCGGGAACCGGGGAGCTGTTTTTT. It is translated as CASSLEGRGSGTGELFF.